The 9 T cell receptor beta chains presented below share a single source sample, sequenced in a study of graft-versus-host responses after intestinal transplantation. Sequencing used immunoSEQ multiplex PCR; TCRdb keeps in-frame clones, though not all of them. The sample has some 100,000 clones, more than 75% seen once. These receptors lack a known antigen. The material sequenced was unstimulated CD4+ T cells sorted from spleen or lymph node cells, taken before transplant. These receptors were collected from a human donor who was the organ donor for an intestinal transplant.

J is TRBJ2-2 and V is TRBV18; D uncertain. CDR3 length: 15 amino acids. Trimming left V 1 base short and J 4 bases short, with 10 bases between. CDR1 KGHSH and CDR2 LQKENI come from the germline V gene. CDR3 sequence reads: CASSPRSGSTGELFF. The CDR3 DNA follows: TGTGCCAGCTCACCACGGAGTGGTAGCACCGGGGAGCTGTTTTTT.

This rearrangement joins TRBV28 to TRBJ2-7; 8 bases are shared with TRBD1. This CDR3 comprises 15 residues. Per germline, CDR1 MDHEN and CDR2 SYDVKM. V trimming: 5 bases; J trimming: 1 base; junction bases outside the gene matches: 7. The CDR3 loop is CASSQSGTGSYEQYF. The CDR3 bases are TGTGCCAGCAGTCAATCCGGGACAGGATCCTACGAGCAGTACTTC.

V usage is TRBV13 and J usage is TRBJ2-6; TRBD1 aligns across 7 bases. V gave up 5 bases and J gave up 1 base; unmatched junction bases: 5. The germline CDR1 and CDR2 sequences are PRHDT and FYEKMQ (reference sequence). CDR3 size: 16 residues. For the CDR3, the DNA is TGTGCCAGCAGCGCCAAGACAGGGTCTGGGGCCAACGTCCTGACTTTC. Translation gives CASSAKTGSGANVLTF.

The rearrangement links TRBV19 to TRBJ1-6; D is perhaps TRBD1 (6 bases). The CDR3 has 14 residues. Trimming removed 2 bases from V and 10 bases from J, with 12 bases in between. Germline V gene data show CDR1 as LNHDA and CDR2 as SQIVND (reference sequence). CDR3 residues: CASSITGMGSPLHF. For the CDR3, the DNA is TGTGCCAGTAGTATAACAGGGATGGGATCACCCCTCCACTTT.

This chain connects TRBV9 to TRBJ2-1; TRBD2 aligns across 8 bases. Germline CDR1 SGDLS, CDR2 YYNGEE. V lost 0 bases, J lost 7 bases, and 6 bases stayed unmatched. CDR3 length equals 15 residues. The CDR3 DNA reads as TGTGCCAGCAGCGTAGCGGGGGGGCCTGTGAATGAGCAGTTCTTC. Encoded protein: CASSVAGGPVNEQFF.

The chain has TRBV30 and TRBJ2-7, with D possibly being TRBD1 (6 bases). Germline CDR1 reads GTSNPN; CDR2 reads SVGIG (reference sequence). The CDR3 covers 13 residues. The CDR3 protein is CAARQAGSYEQYF. Here the CDR3 DNA reads TGTGCTGCGAGACAGGCAGGCTCCTACGAGCAGTACTTC.

V gene TRBV4-1 combines with J gene TRBJ2-1; 7 bases are shared with TRBD1. This CDR3 comprises 14 residues. Germline loops: CDR1 MGHRA, CDR2 YSYEKL. J was trimmed by 8 bases and V by 1 base; bases with no gene match: 5. The CDR3 spells CASSQAGGRYEQFF. The CDR3 coding sequence is TGCGCCAGCAGCCAAGCAGGGGGTAGGTATGAGCAGTTCTTC.

This chain links TRBV6-5 with TRBJ2-2; D is possibly TRBD2 (5 bases). Germline CDR1 is MNHEY and CDR2 is SVGAGI. Trimming removed 6 bases at V and 2 bases at J, with 13 bases between. This CDR3 comprises 15 residues. The CDR3 sequence: CASRDGRFNTGELFF. CDR3 DNA sequence: TGTGCCAGCAGAGATGGGAGATTTAACACCGGGGAGCTGTTTTTT.

A single count supports this clone. This chain joins TRBV7-9 and TRBJ2-3; TRBD1 aligns across 10 bases. CDR1 is SEHNR and CDR2 is FQNEAQ in the germline V gene (reference sequence). This CDR3 is 16 amino acids long. V shed 0 bases and J 5 bases; nucleotides not matched to a gene: 5. CDR3 protein: CASSLAPGQGKDTQYF. The CDR3 DNA follows: TGTGCCAGCAGCTTAGCTCCGGGACAGGGGAAAGATACGCAGTATTTT.